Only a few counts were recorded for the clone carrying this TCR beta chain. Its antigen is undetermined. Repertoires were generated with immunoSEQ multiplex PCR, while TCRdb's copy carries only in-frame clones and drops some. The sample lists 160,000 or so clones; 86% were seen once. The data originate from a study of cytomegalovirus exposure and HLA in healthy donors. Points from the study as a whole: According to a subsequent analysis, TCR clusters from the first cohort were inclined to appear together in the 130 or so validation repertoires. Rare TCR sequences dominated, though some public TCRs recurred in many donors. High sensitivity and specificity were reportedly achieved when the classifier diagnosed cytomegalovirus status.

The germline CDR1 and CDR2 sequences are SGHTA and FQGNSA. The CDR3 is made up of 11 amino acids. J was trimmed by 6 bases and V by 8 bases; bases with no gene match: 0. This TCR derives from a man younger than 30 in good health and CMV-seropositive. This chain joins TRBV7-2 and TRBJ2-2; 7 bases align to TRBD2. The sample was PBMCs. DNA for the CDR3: TGTGCCAGCGGGGGGGCCGGGGAGCTGTTTTTT. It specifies CASGGAGELFF.